This T cell receptor (beta chain) is drawn from a study of cytomegalovirus exposure and HLA in healthy donors (dated by TCRdb to about 2017). With respect to the entire study: An earlier analysis of some 600 of the donors reported approximately 260 Gb of sequence data and 95 million to 140 million unique TCR beta sequences obtained from some 200 million T cells. An early release that covered roughly 600 HLA-typed donors contained approximately 300 gigabases of sequencing data and 85 million to 100 million unique TCR sequences. Among the approximately 430 genotyped donors, around 79% belonged to the genetic ancestry cluster associated with self-reported Caucasian donors. The study aimed to test whether cataloging public T cell receptors could reveal signatures of past pathogen exposure. Using immunosequencing, the study profiled T cell repertoires from roughly 650 subjects and related those repertoires to cytomegalovirus serostatus. A separate validation cohort of 90 to 150 different subjects was used in addition to the roughly 670-subject first cohort. The study combined high-throughput TCR immunosequencing, statistical association of individual TCRs with disease status, and machine learning to predict cytomegalovirus infection status. In a later analysis, previously published TCR beta repertoires from about 670 donors were re-analyzed and high-resolution HLA genotyping was added so that TCR occurrence patterns could be studied. Rather than using new phenotypic data, the later analysis identified candidate immune exposures from TCR beta sequences and from how often those sequences occurred across donors. In an earlier analysis of a few hundred of the donors, high-throughput TCR beta sequencing was used to judge whether each TCR beta V gene segment behaved as functional or pseudogenic. Donor age, sex, ethnicity and CMV serostatus were compiled alongside the repertoire data. A later genetic analysis used genome-wide SNP genotypes for about 55% of the 666 donors, treating that subset as a discovery cohort. All discovery cohort repertoires had been generated using a single sequencing platform. HLA typing included class I and class II loci at four-digit resolution. Typing coverage varied by locus: about 620-640 donors for A, B, C, DRB1 and DQB1; roughly 510 for DQA1; 606 for DPA1; more than 450 for DPB1. Four to six DR-DQ haplotypes were handled as single units for association and clustering, since linkage in the cohort was strong. Among roughly 400 genotyped donors of the cohort, an average of approximately 240,000 unique TCR beta nucleotide sequences was sequenced per donor, of which about 19% were non-productive. General study outcomes and caveats: According to a later analysis, TCR association rates differed among HLA loci, with DRB1 alleles showing the most associated TCRs and HLA-C alleles showing the fewest. A later analysis found that most CMV-associated TCR beta chains appeared HLA-restricted, with HLA associations seemingly driven largely by CMV exposure. In vitro tests confirmed that a few of the cytomegalovirus-associated TCR beta chains recognize cytomegalovirus antigens. The authors suggested that the approach could potentially be extended to other disease states and immunological phenotypes. In both the original and validation cohorts, the classifier was reported to diagnose cytomegalovirus status with high specificity and sensitivity. Several of the top co-occurrence clusters appeared to be linked to parvovirus B19, influenza, CMV and Epstein-Barr virus, according to a later analysis. A cluster of highly shared sequence variants was judged likely to be a technical artifact of the sequencing pipeline. A further reported finding was that TCR beta sequences accurately predicted the HLA-A and HLA-B alleles for most subjects in the first cohort. Roughly 15 rarely observed V segments, including chromosome 9 orphons, were excluded from the earlier analysis of about 600 of the donors because counts were too low. In a later analysis, HLA-associated TCR beta chains were found to be more clonally expanded and to have lower generation probabilities than equally common non-associated chains. In a later genetic analysis, fewer N-insertions in productive TCRs were reported among donors in an Asian-associated ancestry cluster than the roughly 700-donor mean. Because some donors lacked HLA typing at each locus, the association tests relied only on the typed subset. The study listed 150 to 200 TCR beta chains as associated with cytomegalovirus. Correlated functional status among segregating V segments might be attributable to linkage disequilibrium, but an unknown experimental factor could not be ruled out. Assigning TCR associations to individual alleles was difficult when HLA alleles, especially DR and DQ, strongly co-occurred. The 87-base-pair reads could not distinguish some IMGT-functional V segments, including TRBV6-2 and TRBV6-3, so those segments were excluded. Only TCR beta chains were sequenced in this cohort, and the absence of alpha or paired-chain data limited detectable features. Specific HLA alleles were associated with over 15,000 TCR beta sequences at a false discovery rate of 0.05 in a later analysis. Broadly in line with IMGT annotations, most TCR beta V segments showed up in productive rearrangements about 87% or about 30% of the time in an earlier analysis of several hundred of the donors. Most TCR sequences were seen in very few donors, while some public TCRs were found in many individuals. The presence/absence analyses assumed that sequencing depth was roughly uniform across donors, and that assumption may not be true. V-gene and J-gene trimming of TCR beta chains was associated with a missense DCLRE1C variant in a later genetic analysis, and the association was replicated in an independent cohort. For the cohort, immune exposure information was limited to CMV serostatus.

In total, roughly 670 healthy bone marrow donors made up the cohort. All cohort members were sampled while nominally healthy, although unrecorded immune exposures were likely present. The donor was CMV seronegative and was included in the group of a few hundred seronegative cohort members. A peripheral blood sample was collected from each donor, and TCR beta sequencing was performed on peripheral blood mononuclear cells. The Qiagen DNeasy Blood Extraction Kit was used to extract genomic DNA from the blood cell samples. The library was built by means of the immunoSEQ multiplex PCR assay. For the multiplex PCR, a mixture combining 60 forward primers for TCR Vbeta segments and 13 reverse primers for TCR Jbeta segments was used. Amplification of the CDR3 region of rearranged TCR beta genes was performed with a multiplex PCR assay on genomic DNA. Amplified TCR beta libraries were sequenced as 87-base-pair reads on the Illumina HiSeq System. The authors' analysis ran thus. Across the 500 to 850 repertoires, a later analysis counted 80 million or so unique TCR beta chains, 8.5 million to 12 million of which were shared by at least two donors. A nearest-neighbor algorithm error-corrected the raw reads and collapsed the reads into unique sequences, merging closely related sequences to remove PCR and sequencing errors. Alignment of CDR3 sequences to IMGT reference sequences was used to assign V, D and J gene segments. For a sequence to be retained, a match of at least six nucleotides to both a V gene segment and a J gene segment was required. A rearrangement was called productive if the CDR3 had no stop codons and remained in frame with V and J, and every other rearrangement was called non-productive. Following IMGT convention, CDR3 was defined as the stretch from the second conserved V-encoded cysteine up to the conserved J-encoded phenylalanine. Sequences without an unambiguous match to a single V gene segment were excluded from the earlier analysis of several hundred of the donors. In an earlier analysis of about 590 of the donors, a V segment was called functional when productive rearrangements were above 56.7%, and segregating when the standard deviation between donors exceeded 5%. A statistical classification framework was built to diagnose cytomegalovirus status from the catalog of TCR beta chain sequences. In a later analysis, V and J genes were assigned by comparing TCR nucleotide sequences against IMGT/GENE-DB human TR gene sequences. Using the TCRdist pipeline, a later analysis assigned CDR3 sequences along with most-parsimonious VDJ recombination scenarios. In a later analysis, every TCR beta chain was defined by the combination of its CDR3 amino acid sequence and its V-gene family, and reads without a unique V-gene family were dropped. In a later analysis, fewer than 650 highly shared, low-generation-probability nucleotide sequences were removed to address suspected cross-contamination and a sequencing artifact. For each public chain, a later analysis derived a clonal expansion index from normalized ranks of inferred template counts within each repertoire. Generation probabilities in a later analysis came from a VDJ recombination model fitted to out-of-frame rearrangements, and those results were checked against IGoR. A later analysis scored TCR-TCR, TCR-HLA and TCR-CMV co-occurrence with hypergeometric tests, applying a repertoire-size bias correction to TCR pairs. A later analysis estimated false discovery rates by permuting HLA or CMV assignments 20 times. In a later analysis, co-occurring TCRs were grouped with DBSCAN, and TCRdist sequence similarity was added when clustering was performed within HLA-allele-positive subsets. For co-occurrence clustering, repertoires with fewer than 30,000 or more than 120,000 public chains were excluded, along with four or five repertoires with anomalous nucleotide sharing. TCRdb took over this immuneACCESS table, retaining in-frame rearrangements with V and J assigned. Such tables are incomplete; in checked studies, under half of the missing clones stem from an unresolved V gene, and the remainder is unexplained. The DNA gave D and trimming, while V, J and clone size come from that table. Recorded for this sample are approximately 140,000 clones; roughly 73% of them occurred a single time. Of the sample, about 1.2% is held by the ten largest clones.

In this sample, this clone turned up a few times. Which antigen it targets is not known. One base away there is no much larger clone; base qualities are not given. V sheds 11 bases and J sheds 0 bases, leaving 11 bases between their ends. The germline V gene (reference sequence) specifies SEHNR as CDR1 and FQNEAQ as CDR2. From cysteine to phenylalanine, the CDR3 is 13 amino acids long. Only CDR3 DNA is held: 39 bases, read in frame from base 1. Sequenced: PBMCs. The receptor was derived from a woman aged 35 to 49 in good health and CMV-seronegative. The chain is assembled from TRBV7-9 and TRBJ1-3; no confident D gene assignment can be made. The sequence in DNA is TGTGCCGCTTCAAGACTCTCTGGAAACACCATATATTTT. This sequence encodes CAASRLSGNTIYF.